Listed here are 8 T cell receptor beta chains from one sample, sequenced in a study of Graves' ophthalmopathy and Graves' hyperthyroidism. RNA transcripts yielded amplified TCR beta CDR3 regions. The workflow started with a first-round RT-PCR run with HTBI primers and then moved on to a second-round multiplex PCR. One entry per CDR3 protein, called by TCRdb with MiXCR from the multiplex PCR reads. The data contain approximately 500,000 distinct CDR3 sequences, approximately 15% of them singletons. Input material: blood. These TCRs come from a woman in her 30s with Graves' ophthalmopathy.

In its sample, this clonotype was seen many times. The J gene is TRBJ2-7, the V gene TRBV7-4; the D is unclear. Germline CDR1 is SGHVT and CDR2 is SQSDAQ. The CDR3 covers 12 residues. With 5 bases removed from V and 9 bases from J, the gap between germline ends came to 14 bases. Here the CDR3 reads CASSPTPSVQYF. CDR3 coding DNA: TGTGCCAGCAGCCCCACACCTTCTGTGCAGTACTTC.

Many counts were recorded for this clonotype. This chain links TRBV29-1 with TRBJ1-2; 8 positions agree with TRBD1. The CDR3 runs to 13 residues. With 5 bases clipped from V and 7 bases from J, the junction kept 9 bases outside the gene matches. The germline V gene encodes CDR1 SQVTM and CDR2 ANQGSEA. The CDR3 region has the DNA TGCAGCGTTCGAGGACAGGGAGGCGGTGGCTACACCTTC. It is translated as CSVRGQGGGGYTF.

The chain couples TRBV11-2 to TRBJ1-2; D unresolved. This CDR3 region has 16 residues. V was clipped by 0 bases and J by 6 bases, with 17 bases between them. Germline V gene sequence: CDR1 SGHAT, CDR2 FQNNGV. CDR3 bases: TGTGCCAGCAGCTTAGATCTGGACCAAAGTTACAATGGCTACACCTTC. It specifies CASSLDLDQSYNGYTF.

As for this clonotype: An end of the junction does not agree with germline; a read error may underlie this. The chain recombines TRBV11-2 with TRBJ1-1; 8 bases map to TRBD1. The germline gives CDR1 SGHAT, CDR2 FQNNGV. The CDR3 sequence is 16 residues long. CDR3: CASSLRLQGDKNEACF. The CDR3 DNA reads TGTGCCAGCAGCTTGAGATTACAGGGGGACAAGAATGAAGCTTGCTTT. The whole variable domain, filled in from reference TRBV11-2 and TRBJ1-1, reads EAGVAQSPRYKIIEKRQSVAFWCNPISGHATLYWYQQILGQGPKLLIQFQNNGVVDDSQLPKDRFSAERLKGVDSTLKIQPAKLEDSAVYLCASSLRLQGDKNEACFGQGTRLTVV.

This clonotype was observed a handful of times. This chain uses TRBV12-3 or TRBV12-4 with TRBJ2-2; D gene unclear. V was pared by 3 bases and J by 2 bases, with 7 bases between. This CDR3 comprises 14 residues. CDR3 DNA sequence: TGTGCCAGCAGTTTGTACAGTAACACCGGGGAGCTGTTTTTT. It codes for CASSLYSNTGELFF.

This clonotype has at least ten counts. The rearrangement uses TRBV28 and TRBJ1-1; no definite D call. This CDR3 contains 13 residues. Between the trimmed V and J ends, which lost 5 bases and 7 bases, there was a span of 14 bases. Germline V gene sequence: CDR1 MDHEN, CDR2 SYDVKM. The CDR3 loop is CASSPPVGGEAFF. Here the CDR3 DNA reads TGTGCCAGCAGTCCCCCGGTAGGTGGTGAAGCTTTCTTT.

Many counts were recorded for this clonotype. V gene TRBV20-1 combines with J gene TRBJ2-7; weak D call: TRBD2 (5 bases). This CDR3 spans 12 amino acids. Deletions cut 3 bases from V and 3 bases from J, with 9 bases between. Germline lookup yields CDR1 DFQATT and CDR2 SNEGSKA (reference sequence). The CDR3 sequence: CSASSAVYEQYF. CDR3 DNA sequence: TGCAGTGCTAGTAGCGCCGTCTACGAGCAGTACTTC.

A word on this clonotype: A much more abundant neighbour one base away suggests this may be a read error. The V gene is TRBV28, the J gene TRBJ2-7, with 8 bases aligning to TRBD1. Germline loops: CDR1 MDHEN, CDR2 SYDVKM. Unmatched junction bases numbered 11, after V lost 7 bases and J lost 0 bases. CDR3 size: 16 residues. CDR3 sequence reads: CASNSPGDRFSYEQYF. The CDR3 DNA reads TGTGCCAGCAATTCTCCAGGGGACAGGTTCTCCTACGAGCAGTACTTC. The whole variable domain, filled in from reference TRBV28 and TRBJ2-7, reads DVKVTQSSRYLVKRTGEKVFLECVQDMDHENMFWYRQDPGLGLRLIYFSYDVKMKEKGDIPEGYSVSREKKERFSLILESASTNQTSMYLCASNSPGDRFSYEQYFGPGTRLTVT.